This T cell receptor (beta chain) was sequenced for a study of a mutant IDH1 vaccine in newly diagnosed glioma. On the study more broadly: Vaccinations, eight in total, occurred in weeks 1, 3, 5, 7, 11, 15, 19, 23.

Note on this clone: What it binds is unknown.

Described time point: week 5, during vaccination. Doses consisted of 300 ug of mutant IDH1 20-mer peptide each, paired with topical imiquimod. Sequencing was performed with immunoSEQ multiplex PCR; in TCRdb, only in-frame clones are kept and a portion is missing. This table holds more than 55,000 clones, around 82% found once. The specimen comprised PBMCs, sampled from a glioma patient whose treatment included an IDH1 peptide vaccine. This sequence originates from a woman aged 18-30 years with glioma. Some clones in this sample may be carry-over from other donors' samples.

Written as DNA, the CDR3 is TGTGCCTGGAGGGGGCGAGGGGGCATATCCTACGAGCAGTACTTC. Its protein product is CAWRGRGGISYEQYF. This chain connects TRBV30 to TRBJ2-7; 7 bases map to TRBD1. J gave up 1 base and V 3 bases, and 9 bases lay outside the gene matches. The germline V gene has CDR1 GTSNPN and CDR2 SVGIG (reference sequence). The CDR3 length is 15 residues. Variable domain in full (rest from reference TRBV30 and TRBJ2-7): SQTIHQWPATLVQPVGSPLSLECTVEGTSNPNLYWYRQAAGRGLQLLFYSVGIGQISSEVPQNLSASRPQDRQFILSSKKLLLSDSGFYLCAWRGRGGISYEQYFGPGTRLTVT.